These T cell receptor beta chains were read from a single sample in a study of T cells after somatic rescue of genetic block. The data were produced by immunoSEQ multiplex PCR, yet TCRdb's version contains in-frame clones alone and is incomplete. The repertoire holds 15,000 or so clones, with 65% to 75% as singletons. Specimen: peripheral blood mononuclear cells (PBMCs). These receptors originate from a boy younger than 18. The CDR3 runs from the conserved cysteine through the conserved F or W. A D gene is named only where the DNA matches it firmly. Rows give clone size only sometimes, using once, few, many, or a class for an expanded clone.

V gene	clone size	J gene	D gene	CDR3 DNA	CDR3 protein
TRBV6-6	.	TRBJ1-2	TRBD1	TGTGCCAGCAGTTACCTTGGACAGGAAGGAGGCTACACCTTC	CASSYLGQEGGYTF
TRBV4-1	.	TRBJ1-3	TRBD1	TGCGCCAGCAGCCAGGGGGACAGTCCTTTCTCTGGAAACACCATATATTTT	CASSQGDSPFSGNTIYF
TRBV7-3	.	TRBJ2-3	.	TGTGCCAGCAGCTTCAATCCGGGACTCAGCACAGATACGCAGTATTTT	CASSFNPGLSTDTQYF
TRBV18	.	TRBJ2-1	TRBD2	TGTGCCAGCTCACCCATTAAGCGGGAGAATGAGCAGTTCTTC	CASSPIKRENEQFF
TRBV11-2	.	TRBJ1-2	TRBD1	TGTGCCAGCAGCTCAATCCGGGACAGGGGAAGAGATAACTATGGCTACACCTTC	CASSSIRDRGRDNYGYTF
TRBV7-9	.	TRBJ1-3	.	TGTGCCAGCAGCTCGTGGGCTCTCTCTGGAAACACCATATATTTT	CASSSWALSGNTIYF
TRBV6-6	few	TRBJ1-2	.	TGTGCCAGCAGTCGGCAGGGGAACGACTATGGCTACACCTTC	CASSRQGNDYGYTF
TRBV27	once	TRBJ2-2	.	TGTGCCAGCAGTTTCCAGGACACCGGGGAGCTGTTTTTT	CASSFQDTGELFF
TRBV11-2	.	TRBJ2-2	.	TGTGCCAGCAGCCGATCGGGATTAAACACCGGGGAGCTGTTTTTT	CASSRSGLNTGELFF
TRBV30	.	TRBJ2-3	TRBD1	TGTGCCTGGAGAGTCTGGACAGGGTTTGCAGATACGCAGTATTTT	CAWRVWTGFADTQYF
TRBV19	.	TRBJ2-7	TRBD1	TGTGCCAGTAGTACTCTACCAGGACAGGGCTACGAGCAGTACTTC	CASSTLPGQGYEQYF
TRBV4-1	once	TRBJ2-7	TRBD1	TGCGCCAGCAGCCATCCGGGACAGGGGCCCTACGAGCAGTACTTC	CASSHPGQGPYEQYF
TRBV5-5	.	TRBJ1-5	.	TGTGCCAGCAGCTTGCGTGGGGTAAGCTTCTTAAATCAGCCCCAGCATTTT	CASSLRGVSFLNQPQHF
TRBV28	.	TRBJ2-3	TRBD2	TGTGCCAGCAGCAAACTAGCGGGGGTGAGAGATACGCAGTATTTT	CASSKLAGVRDTQYF
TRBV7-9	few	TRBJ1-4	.	TGTGCCAGCAGCTTAGAGAGACCGACGACTAATGAAAAACTGTTTTTT	CASSLERPTTNEKLFF
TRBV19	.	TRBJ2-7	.	TGTGCCAGTAGTCAGAAACTGTGGGGGACTTCCTACGAGCAGTACTTC	CASSQKLWGTSYEQYF
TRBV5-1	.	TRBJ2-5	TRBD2	TGCGCCAGCAGCCAAGGACTAGCGGGGGGGCAAGAGACCCAGTACTTC	CASSQGLAGGQETQYF
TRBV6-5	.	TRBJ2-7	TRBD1	TGTGCCAGCACTGCCCCGGGACAGGGGGACGAGCAGTACTTC	CASTAPGQGDEQYF
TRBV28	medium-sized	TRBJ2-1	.	TGTGCCAGCAGTTCCCTTGGCGGGGCAGCGTCTAGCTCCTACAATGAGCAGTTCTTC	CASSSLGGAASSSYNEQFF
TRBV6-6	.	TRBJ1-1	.	TGTGCCAGCAGTCCCGATGATATCATGAACACTGAAGCTTTCTTT	CASSPDDIMNTEAFF
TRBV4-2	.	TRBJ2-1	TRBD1	TGTGCCAGCAGCTCGCCCGGGACAGGGGGCTCCTTTAGCTCCTACAATGAGCAGTTCTTC	CASSSPGTGGSFSSYNEQFF
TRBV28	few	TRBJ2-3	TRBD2	TGTGCCAGCAGTTTAACCCCAGGACTAGCGGGGGATACAGATACGCAGTATTTT	CASSLTPGLAGDTDTQYF
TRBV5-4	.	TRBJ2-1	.	TGTGCCAGCAGCTCCCCCGGGCAGGGGAAAGATGAGCAGTTCTTC	CASSSPGQGKDEQFF
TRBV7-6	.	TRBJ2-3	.	TGTGCCAGCAGCCTTTCGGGACTGCAGTATTTT	CASSLSGLQYF
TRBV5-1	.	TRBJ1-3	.	TGCGCCAGCAGAACTCCAGGGTCAGGAAACACCATATATTTT	CASRTPGSGNTIYF
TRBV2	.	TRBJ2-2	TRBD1	TGTGCCAACAGACAGGGGGCCGGGGAGCTGTTTTTT	CANRQGAGELFF
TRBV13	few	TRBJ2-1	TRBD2	TGTGCCAGCAGCTTAGCGTTTTTTAGCGGGCAGACTGGAAGCCCTAACAATGAGCAGTTCTTC	CASSLAFFSGQTGSPNNEQFF
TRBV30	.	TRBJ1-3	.	TGTGCCTGGTGTTTGGGGAACACCATATATTTT	CAWCLGNTIYF
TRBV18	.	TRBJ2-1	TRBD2	TGTGCCAGCTGCCGTATCGCGGGAGGGTATGAGCAGTTCTTC	CASCRIAGGYEQFF
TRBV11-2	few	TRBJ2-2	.	TGTGCCAGCAGCTTCCGGGGAACCCTGAACACCGGGGAGCTGTTTTTT	CASSFRGTLNTGELFF
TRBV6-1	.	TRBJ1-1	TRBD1	TGTGCCAGCAGCGGGACAGAGGAGTCACGAGCTTTCTTT	CASSGTEESRAFF
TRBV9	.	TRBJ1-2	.	TGTGCCAGCAGCAAAATCGGGGGCCCCTATGGCTACACCTTC	CASSKIGGPYGYTF
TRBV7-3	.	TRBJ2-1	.	TGTGCCAGCAGCTTAGGGCCCATTTTTGTTTCCTACAATGAGCAGTTCTTC	CASSLGPIFVSYNEQFF
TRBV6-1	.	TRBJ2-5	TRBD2	TGTGCCAGCAGTTGGACTAGCGGGGGAGTGAGGACCCAGTACTTC	CASSWTSGGVRTQYF
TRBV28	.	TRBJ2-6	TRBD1	TGTGCCAGCAGTACCCCGACAGGGCCCATCTCTTGGGCCAACGTCCTGACTTTC	CASSTPTGPISWANVLTF
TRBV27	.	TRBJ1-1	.	TGTGCCAGCAGTTCTAACATGAACACTGAAGCTTTCTTT	CASSSNMNTEAFF